This is a list of T cell receptor beta chains from one sample in a study of OX40 agonist ivuxolimab in advanced cancers. This table comes from immunoSEQ multiplex PCR, and its TCRdb copy is limited to in-frame clones, with some not included. The sample shows fewer than 40,000 clones, over 85% of them seen only once. Sequencing was performed on CD4+ or CD8+ T cells sorted from blood, taken in a trial of the OX40 agonist ivuxolimab. These receptors were collected from an adult with an advanced solid tumor such as melanoma, head and neck, liver or kidney cancer. Both conserved end residues are part of each CDR3. Each record gives: V gene, D gene, J gene, clone size, CDR3 protein, CDR3 DNA. The D gene is left open where the match is weak. For some rows the clone size is stated as once, few or many, or as a class when expanded; others skip it.

V: TRBV14; D: .; J: TRBJ2-7; size: .; CDR3: CASSPGPGKHEQYF; DNA: TGTGCCAGCAGCCCCGGGCCGGGGAAGCACGAGCAGTACTTC
V: TRBV6-5; D: .; J: TRBJ2-1; size: once; CDR3: CASSYRASSYNEQFF; DNA: TGTGCCAGCAGTTACCGGGCATCCTCCTACAATGAGCAGTTCTTC
V: TRBV6-1; D: .; J: TRBJ1-1; size: .; CDR3: CASSASRYLNTEAFF; DNA: TGTGCCAGCAGTGCCAGCCGGTACCTGAACACTGAAGCTTTCTTT
V: TRBV9; D: .; J: TRBJ2-2; size: .; CDR3: CASSVVDDGELFF; DNA: TGTGCCAGCAGCGTAGTGGACGACGGGGAGCTGTTTTTT
V: TRBV18; D: TRBD1; J: TRBJ1-4; size: .; CDR3: CASSPLDRREKLFF; DNA: TGTGCCAGCTCACCCCTGGACAGGAGGGAAAAACTGTTTTTT
V: TRBV4-1; D: .; J: TRBJ2-7; size: .; CDR3: CASSQTGYEQYF; DNA: TGCGCCAGCAGCCAGACAGGTTACGAGCAGTACTTC
V: TRBV6-5; D: .; J: TRBJ1-2; size: few; CDR3: CASSYSEIDGYTF; DNA: TGTGCCAGCAGTTACTCCGAAATCGATGGCTACACCTTC
V: TRBV19; D: .; J: TRBJ2-2; size: .; CDR3: CASSKDTGELFF; DNA: TGTGCCAGTAGTAAGGACACCGGGGAGCTGTTTTTT
V: TRBV5-5; D: .; J: TRBJ1-1; size: .; CDR3: CASSLGALDTEAFF; DNA: TGTGCCAGCAGCTTGGGGGCTCTGGACACTGAAGCTTTCTTT
V: TRBV28; D: TRBD1; J: TRBJ2-1; size: .; CDR3: CASSSGQGGNEQFF; DNA: TGTGCCAGCAGTTCAGGACAGGGTGGAAATGAGCAGTTCTTC
V: TRBV4-2; D: .; J: TRBJ2-7; size: .; CDR3: CASSPLSGFSYEQYF; DNA: TGTGCCAGCAGCCCCCTATCGGGGTTCAGCTACGAGCAGTACTTC
V: TRBV10-3; D: TRBD1; J: TRBJ2-7; size: .; CDR3: CASKAGTGVGEQYF; DNA: TGTGCCAGCAAAGCCGGGACAGGGGTTGGCGAGCAGTACTTC
V: TRBV10-3; D: .; J: TRBJ2-6; size: .; CDR3: CAISNSNSGANVLTF; DNA: TGTGCCATCAGCAACAGCAACTCTGGGGCCAACGTCCTGACTTTC
V: TRBV6-1; D: .; J: TRBJ2-7; size: .; CDR3: CASSEETQDEQYF; DNA: TGTGCCAGCAGTGAAGAAACCCAGGACGAGCAGTACTTC
V: TRBV6-5; D: .; J: TRBJ1-1; size: once; CDR3: CASSANGNTEAFF; DNA: TGTGCCAGCAGCGCTAACGGGAACACTGAAGCTTTCTTT
V: TRBV27; D: TRBD2; J: TRBJ2-5; size: once; CDR3: CASSSGLAGLAETQYF; DNA: TGTGCCAGCAGTTCCGGACTAGCGGGGCTGGCAGAGACCCAGTACTTC
V: TRBV7-6; D: TRBD2; J: TRBJ2-1; size: once; CDR3: CASSPSASGGYNEQFF; DNA: TGTGCCAGCAGCCCCTCGGCTAGCGGGGGTTACAATGAGCAGTTCTTC
V: TRBV28; D: .; J: TRBJ1-1; size: .; CDR3: CASGIPGNTEAFF; DNA: TGTGCCAGCGGGATCCCAGGTAACACTGAAGCTTTCTTT
V: TRBV6-5; D: .; J: TRBJ2-7; size: .; CDR3: CASSYGGSYEQYF; DNA: TGTGCCAGCAGTTACGGGGGATCCTACGAGCAGTACTTC
V: TRBV6-1; D: TRBD1; J: TRBJ2-5; size: .; CDR3: CASSAGSRGYGVTQYF; DNA: TGTGCCAGCAGTGCGGGATCCAGGGGGTATGGTGTGACCCAGTACTTC
V: TRBV7-9; D: TRBD1; J: TRBJ2-1; size: .; CDR3: CASSVGQGVFHEQFF; DNA: TGTGCCAGCAGCGTCGGACAGGGGGTGTTCCATGAGCAGTTCTTC
V: TRBV2; D: .; J: TRBJ1-5; size: .; CDR3: CASSEGLGLGQPQHF; DNA: TGTGCCAGCAGTGAAGGGCTGGGGTTGGGGCAGCCCCAGCATTTT
V: TRBV19; D: TRBD1; J: TRBJ2-1; size: once; CDR3: CASRVTGEYNEQFF; DNA: TGTGCCAGTAGGGTGACAGGGGAATACAATGAGCAGTTCTTC
V: TRBV7-9; D: .; J: TRBJ2-5; size: .; CDR3: CASSLSLRETQYF; DNA: TGTGCCAGCAGCTTAAGTCTACGGGAGACCCAGTACTTC
V: TRBV6-5; D: .; J: TRBJ1-1; size: .; CDR3: CASSYWPGRSEAFF; DNA: TGTGCCAGCAGTTACTGGCCCGGCAGATCTGAAGCTTTCTTT
V: TRBV4-1; D: TRBD1; J: TRBJ2-7; size: .; CDR3: CASSLDRDYEQYF; DNA: TGCGCCAGCAGCCTGGACAGGGATTACGAGCAGTACTTC
V: TRBV7-6; D: .; J: TRBJ2-4; size: once; CDR3: CASSPGENIQYF; DNA: TGTGCCAGCAGCCCCGGGGAAAACATTCAGTACTTC
V: TRBV19; D: TRBD1; J: TRBJ2-7; size: once; CDR3: CASAGTGPSYEQYF; DNA: TGTGCCAGTGCCGGGACAGGTCCCTCCTACGAGCAGTACTTC
V: TRBV5-6; D: .; J: TRBJ2-1; size: .; CDR3: CASSFYRRNNEQFF; DNA: TGTGCCAGCAGCTTCTACCGACGGAACAATGAGCAGTTCTTC
V: TRBV27; D: .; J: TRBJ2-7; size: .; CDR3: CASSLWRNKPYEQYF; DNA: TGTGCCAGCAGTTTGTGGAGAAACAAACCCTACGAGCAGTACTTC
V: TRBV5-5; D: .; J: TRBJ1-1; size: .; CDR3: CASSPDSGGEAFF; DNA: TGTGCCAGCAGCCCAGATTCGGGCGGTGAAGCTTTCTTT
V: TRBV29-1; D: .; J: TRBJ2-7; size: .; CDR3: CSVVPGRFDEQYF; DNA: TGCAGCGTTGTGCCGGGGAGGTTCGACGAGCAGTACTTC
V: TRBV15; D: TRBD1; J: TRBJ2-1; size: .; CDR3: CATSRIHRDRIYNEQFF; DNA: TGTGCCACCAGCAGAATCCACCGGGACAGGATCTACAATGAGCAGTTCTTC
V: TRBV4-1; D: .; J: TRBJ2-5; size: .; CDR3: CASSQGRGPGETQYF; DNA: TGCGCCAGCAGCCAAGGGCGGGGCCCGGGGGAGACCCAGTACTTC
V: TRBV27; D: TRBD2; J: TRBJ2-3; size: .; CDR3: CASSWTSGRSTDTQYF; DNA: TGTGCCAGCAGTTGGACTAGCGGGAGGTCCACAGATACGCAGTATTTT
V: TRBV5-5; D: .; J: TRBJ1-1; size: .; CDR3: CASSLPGSAEAFF; DNA: TGTGCCAGCAGCTTGCCCGGGTCCGCTGAAGCTTTCTTT
V: TRBV28; D: .; J: TRBJ1-1; size: .; CDR3: CASSLQGLKSEAFF; DNA: TGTGCCAGCAGTTTACAGGGTCTGAAGAGTGAAGCTTTCTTT
V: TRBV2; D: .; J: TRBJ2-6; size: .; CDR3: CASSEPGTGANVLTF; DNA: TGTGCCAGCAGTGAGCCAGGGACAGGGGCCAACGTCCTGACTTTC
V: TRBV11-2; D: TRBD2; J: TRBJ2-1; size: .; CDR3: CASSLDPGGAYNEQFF; DNA: TGTGCCAGCAGCTTAGATCCCGGGGGGGCCTACAATGAGCAGTTCTTC
V: TRBV6-6; D: .; J: TRBJ2-3; size: .; CDR3: CASSYLLSPDTQYF; DNA: TGTGCCAGCAGTTACTTGCTCTCTCCTGATACGCAGTATTTT
V: TRBV29-1; D: .; J: TRBJ1-3; size: .; CDR3: CSVEDQGSGNTIYF; DNA: TGCAGCGTTGAAGATCAGGGGTCTGGAAACACCATATATTTT
V: TRBV27; D: TRBD2; J: TRBJ2-1; size: .; CDR3: CASSFRGLAGPNEQFF; DNA: TGTGCCAGCAGTTTCCGCGGACTAGCGGGTCCCAATGAGCAGTTCTTC
V: TRBV27; D: .; J: TRBJ2-3; size: .; CDR3: CASSSALGGLTDTQYF; DNA: TGTGCCAGCAGTTCAGCCCTTGGGGGTCTCACAGATACGCAGTATTTT
V: TRBV6-5; D: TRBD1; J: TRBJ2-7; size: few; CDR3: CASSYSGQGAEQYF; DNA: TGTGCCAGCAGTTACTCGGGACAGGGAGCCGAGCAGTACTTC
V: TRBV27; D: TRBD1; J: TRBJ2-7; size: .; CDR3: CASSLQGALFYEQYF; DNA: TGTGCCAGCAGTCTACAGGGGGCGCTTTTCTACGAGCAGTACTTC
V: TRBV11-2; D: .; J: TRBJ2-1; size: .; CDR3: CASSSLHNEQFF; DNA: TGTGCCAGCAGCTCCCTACACAATGAGCAGTTCTTC
V: TRBV6-6; D: TRBD1; J: TRBJ2-3; size: .; CDR3: CASSRGAGTGGDTQYF; DNA: TGTGCCAGCAGCCGTGGCGCCGGGACAGGGGGCGATACGCAGTATTTT
V: TRBV27; D: .; J: TRBJ1-5; size: .; CDR3: CASSLNQGFNQPQHF; DNA: TGTGCCAGCAGTTTAAATCAGGGGTTCAATCAGCCCCAGCATTTT
V: TRBV5-1; D: .; J: TRBJ2-5; size: .; CDR3: CASSFWAYQETQYF; DNA: TGCGCCAGCAGCTTTTGGGCGTACCAAGAGACCCAGTACTTC
V: TRBV19; D: TRBD1; J: TRBJ2-7; size: .; CDR3: CASSPGTGASEQYF; DNA: TGTGCCAGTAGTCCCGGGACAGGGGCAAGCGAGCAGTACTTC
V: TRBV5-1; D: .; J: TRBJ1-3; size: .; CDR3: CASSLGLTSGNTIYF; DNA: TGCGCCAGCAGCTTGGGTCTGACCTCTGGAAACACCATATATTTT
V: TRBV7-6; D: TRBD1; J: TRBJ2-2; size: once; CDR3: CASSPPGQVGNTGELFF; DNA: TGTGCCAGCAGCCCACCGGGACAGGTGGGGAACACCGGGGAGCTGTTTTTT
V: TRBV15; D: TRBD2; J: TRBJ2-7; size: once; CDR3: CATSRDGGAGGPSRWQYF; DNA: TGTGCCACCAGCAGAGATGGTGGGGCGGGAGGGCCCTCACGATGGCAGTACTTC
V: TRBV7-9; D: .; J: TRBJ1-5; size: .; CDR3: CASSSTDGNQPQHF; DNA: TGTGCCAGCAGCTCGACAGATGGCAATCAGCCCCAGCATTTT
V: TRBV27; D: TRBD1; J: TRBJ2-1; size: .; CDR3: CASSSPGTGPEYNEQFF; DNA: TGTGCCAGCAGTTCTCCCGGGACAGGGCCGGAGTACAATGAGCAGTTCTTC
V: TRBV9; D: .; J: TRBJ1-2; size: .; CDR3: CASSVPQGLYGYTF; DNA: TGTGCCAGCAGCGTACCACAGGGTCTCTATGGCTACACCTTC
V: TRBV12-2; D: .; J: TRBJ1-6; size: .; CDR3: CASRYTQGASNSPLHF; DNA: TGTGCAAGTCGCTATACACAGGGGGCAAGTAATTCACCCCTCCACTTT
V: TRBV27; D: .; J: TRBJ1-1; size: .; CDR3: CASSLRGTNTEAFF; DNA: TGTGCCAGCAGTTTAAGAGGGACGAACACTGAAGCTTTCTTT